This TCR beta chain was identified in a study of blood T cell repertoires in COVID-19. Overall study context: Spain, Italy and the United States supplied samples that represented acute and convalescent COVID-19. PBMCs, B-cell-depleted T cells, or T cells provided the cDNA or gDNA that made up the material.

Germline V gene lookup returns CDR1 MNHNY and CDR2 SVGAGI (reference sequence). This CDR3 comprises 15 residues. V was clipped by 4 bases and J by 5 bases; unmatched bases: 5. Study processing details: It was from reference gene primer amplification that nucleated cell counts were estimated. Clones were sequenced by immunoSEQ multiplex PCR, and TCRdb holds only the in-frame ones, with some missing. The DNA gave D and trimming, while V, J and clone size come from that table. The sample includes 200,000 or so clones, about 81% of them seen just once. The clonotype was recovered from a man aged 30 to 45 with active or convalescent COVID-19. The chain uses TRBV6-6 and TRBJ2-2; TRBD2 agrees at 9 bases. The sample consisted of peripheral blood. The CDR3 reads CASSFSGGGTGELFF. The CDR3 DNA sequence: TGTGCCAGCAGTTTTAGCGGGGGTGGGACCGGGGAGCTGTTTTTT.